Below are 17 T cell receptor beta chains sequenced from a single sample in a study of blood T cell repertoires in COVID-19. Assay used: immunoSEQ multiplex PCR; TCRdb lists only in-frame clones, some missing. The sample records about 220,000 clones, around 80% being singletons. The specimen sequenced was peripheral blood. Source of these receptors: a woman aged 60-75 years who had recovered from COVID-19.

The genes are TRBV3-1 (or the pseudogene TRBV3-2) and TRBJ1-1; tentatively, D is TRBD1 (5 bases). V lost 1 base and J 11 bases, leaving 11 bases between the germline ends. Per the germline V gene, CDR1 is LGHDT and CDR2 is YNNKEL (reference sequence). CDR3 size: 12 residues. CDR3 bases: TGTGCCAGCAGCCAAGGACCAGGGCGGGCTTTCTTT. Residues: CASSQGPGRAFF.

As to this clone: The junction shows a germline mismatch at one end, possibly a read error. This rearrangement joins TRBV2 to TRBJ2-7; 7 bases are shared with TRBD1. From germline, CDR1 is SNHLY and CDR2 FYNNEI. CDR3 size: 14 residues. The CDR3 sequence is CAISTGTAAYEQYF. The CDR3 coding sequence is TGTGCCATCAGTACCGGGACAGCAGCTTACGAGCAGTACTTC. Complete variable domain (other parts from reference TRBV2 and TRBJ2-7): EPEVTQTPSHQVTQMGQEVILRCVPISNHLYFYWYRQILGQKVEFLVSFYNNEISEKSEIFDDQFSVERPDGSNFTLKIRSTKLEDSAMYFCAISTGTAAYEQYFGPGTRLTVT.

The chain recombines TRBV6-1 with TRBJ2-1; 9 nucleotides align to TRBD1. This CDR3 spans 16 amino acids. Looked up from germline, CDR1 is MNHNS and CDR2 is SASEGT. Germline trimming cut 2 bases from V and 6 bases from J; bases unmatched to any gene: 8. The CDR3 region has the DNA TGTGCCAGCAGTGAATCGATGGGACAGGGTACCAATGAGCAGTTCTTC. Translating gives CASSESMGQGTNEQFF.

The rearrangement links TRBV6-4 to TRBJ1-2, with 7 bases aligning to TRBD1. The germline V gene has CDR1 MRHNA and CDR2 SNTAGT. The ends lost 6 bases at V and 5 bases at J; junction bases unmatched: 9. The CDR3 is made up of 14 amino acids. The CDR3 loop reads CASSRDSGGYGYTF. The CDR3 region has the DNA TGTGCCAGCAGCCGGGACAGTGGAGGGTATGGCTACACCTTC.

The rearrangement uses TRBV20-1 and TRBJ2-1, with 9 bases matching TRBD1. CDR3 size: 14 residues. Unmatched junction bases numbered 8, after V lost 3 bases and J lost 8 bases. The germline V gene encodes CDR1 DFQATT and CDR2 SNEGSKA (reference sequence). CDR3 nucleotide sequence: TGCAGTGCTAGTGAGGGGACAGGGTTCCATGAGCAGTTCTTC. Translating it yields CSASEGTGFHEQFF.

The chain uses TRBV11-2 and TRBJ2-7; possibly TRBD1 for D (5 bases). Germline assignment: CDR1 SGHAT and CDR2 FQNNGV. The CDR3 totals 15 residues. The germline V and J ends were trimmed by 2 bases and 2 bases, with 13 bases remaining between them. The CDR3 region has the DNA TGTGCCAGCAGCTTATCTGGGGCAGTTGCCTACGAGCAGTACTTC. It yields the protein CASSLSGAVAYEQYF. Complete variable domain (other parts from reference TRBV11-2 and TRBJ2-7): EAGVAQSPRYKIIEKRQSVAFWCNPISGHATLYWYQQILGQGPKLLIQFQNNGVVDDSQLPKDRFSAERLKGVDSTLKIQPAKLEDSAVYLCASSLSGAVAYEQYFGPGTRLTVT.

In this sample, this clone turned up a few times. This chain connects TRBV7-9 to TRBJ1-5, with 10 bases that match TRBD1. CDR3 length: 16 residues. Germline loops: CDR1 SEHNR, CDR2 FQNEAQ (reference sequence). After removal of 5 bases from V and 1 base from J, the junction contained 5 bases not matched to a gene. As DNA, the CDR3 is TGTGCCAGCAGCCAAGAGGGACAGGGGAGCAATCAGCCCCAGCATTTT. Its protein is CASSQEGQGSNQPQHF.

The genes are TRBV19 and TRBJ1-1, with 7 bases aligning to TRBD1. V lost 6 bases and J lost 3; bases outside the gene matches: 7. CDR3 length: 14 residues. CDR1 is LNHDA and CDR2 is SQIVND in the germline V gene (reference sequence). The CDR3 coding sequence is TGTGCCAGTAGCACTTCAGGGGGTGACACTGAAGCTTTCTTT. This codes for CASSTSGGDTEAFF. Full variable domain (missing parts from reference TRBV19 and TRBJ1-1): DGGITQSPKYLFRKEGQNVTLSCEQNLNHDAMYWYRQDPGQGLRLIYYSQIVNDFQKGDIAEGYSVSREKKESFPLTVTSAQKNPTAFYLCASSTSGGDTEAFFGQGTRLTVV.

This chain connects TRBV14 to TRBJ1-2, with D hard to call. The CDR3 totals 15 residues. The V end lost 0 bases, the J end lost 4 bases, and 12 bases lay between the germline ends. The germline gives CDR1 SGHDN, CDR2 FVKESK. The CDR3 sequence: CASSQDSVAGYGYTF. The CDR3 nucleotides read TGTGCCAGCAGCCAAGATTCCGTAGCCGGCTATGGCTACACCTTC. The whole variable domain, filled in from reference TRBV14 and TRBJ1-2, reads EAGVTQFPSHSVIEKGQTVTLRCDPISGHDNLYWYRRVMGKEIKFLLHFVKESKQDESGMPNNRFLAERTGGTYSTLKVQPAELEDSGVYFCASSQDSVAGYGYTFGSGTRLTVV.

The rearrangement uses TRBV7-8 and TRBJ2-6; D not resolved. Trimming pared 1 base from V and 0 bases from J, leaving 10 bases between. This CDR3 has 17 amino acids. Germline-derived CDR1 and CDR2 are SGHVS and FQNEAQ. The CDR3 region is CASSLVAFSSGANVLTF. CDR3 DNA sequence: TGTGCCAGCAGCTTAGTAGCATTTAGCTCTGGGGCCAACGTCCTGACTTTC. The full variable domain, in which reference TRBV7-8 and TRBJ2-6 provide the parts outside the CDR3, is GAGVSQSPRYKVAKRGQDVALRCDPISGHVSLFWYQQALGQGPEFLTYFQNEAQLDKSGLPSDRFFAERPEGSVSTLKIQRTQQEDSAVYLCASSLVAFSSGANVLTFGAGSRLTVL.

The rearrangement uses TRBV11-3 and TRBJ1-3; no reliable D call. Germline assignment: CDR1 SGHNT and CDR2 YENEEA. V was shortened by 2 bases and J by 0 bases, with 8 bases between the two germline ends. This CDR3 has 15 amino acids. The CDR3 sequence is CASSLPHRSGNTIYF. The CDR3 DNA follows: TGTGCCAGCAGCTTACCACACCGCTCTGGAAACACCATATATTTT.

This chain links TRBV2 with TRBJ2-5; tentatively, D is TRBD2 (6 bases). Germline CDR1 reads SNHLY; CDR2 reads FYNNEI. The CDR3 has 14 amino acids. The V end was cut by 4 bases, the J end by 2 bases, with 11 bases between. In nucleotides, the CDR3 is TGTGCCAGCAGTGGAGGCGGGATACAAGAGACCCAGTACTTC. It translates to CASSGGGIQETQYF.

V is TRBV3-1 (or the pseudogene TRBV3-2) and J is TRBJ2-7; no clear D gene. V was cut by 5 bases and J by 2 bases, with 13 bases left in between. The germline gives CDR1 LGHDT, CDR2 YNNKEL (reference sequence). The CDR3 consists of 14 residues. The CDR3 spells CASSNAGDPYEQYF. The CDR3 nucleotides read TGTGCCAGCAGCAATGCTGGAGATCCCTACGAGCAGTACTTC.

This chain uses TRBV18 with TRBJ1-2; D may be TRBD1 (5 bases). Germline CDR1 and CDR2: KGHSH and LQKENI. V was shortened by 3 bases and J by 8 bases, with 16 bases between the two germline ends. The CDR3 has 14 amino acids. The DNA of the CDR3 is TGTGCCAGCTCACCGCGGGACCCGGAGGACGGCTACACCTTC. Translating it yields CASSPRDPEDGYTF.

J is TRBJ2-2 and V is TRBV9, with D unresolved. Looked up from germline, CDR1 is SGDLS and CDR2 is YYNGEE. The CDR3 extends over 12 amino acids. The V end was cut by 3 bases, the J end by 7 bases, with 7 bases between. DNA for the CDR3: TGTGCCAGCAGCGGATCCAGCGGGGAGCTGTTTTTT. Protein sequence: CASSGSSGELFF.

This chain uses TRBV5-1 with TRBJ2-1, with D hard to call. CDR3 length: 14 residues. CDR1 SGHRS and CDR2 YFSETQ come from the germline V gene. V lost 0 bases and J lost 4, with 8 bases in between. The DNA for the CDR3 is TGCGCCAGCAGCTTGGGGCAGATTTACAATGAGCAGTTCTTC. The encoded protein is CASSLGQIYNEQFF.

The chain combines TRBV7-6 with TRBJ2-7, with 7 bases that match TRBD1. The germline CDR1 and CDR2 sequences are SGHVS and FNYEAQ. After removal of 5 bases from V and 3 bases from J, the junction contained 13 bases not matched to a gene. The CDR3 sequence is 16 residues long. The CDR3 loop is CASSPSVRDSLYEQYF. Written as DNA, the CDR3 is TGTGCCAGCAGCCCAAGTGTTCGGGACAGCCTCTACGAGCAGTACTTC.